This TCR beta chain was recorded in a study of radiotherapy plus CTLA-4 blockade in lung cancer. Study overall: Disease control was present in 25% to 35% of patients, and objective responses in 18%.

TCRdb keeps only in-frame clones here, not all; method: immunoSEQ multiplex PCR. The sample yields roughly 90,000 clones, around 88% seen once. Study-wide findings and caveats: Clones of tumor-derived TCRs expanded in blood after radiotherapy plus ipilimumab. Early shifts in blood T cell clones, with interferon-beta, reportedly predicted response best.

Of note for this clone: Its antigen is not identified.

Ipilimumab-mediated CTLA-4 blockade plus focal radiation was given to patients having chemo-refractory metastatic non-small-cell lung cancer. This sample comprised peripheral blood, obtained from a patient treated with radiotherapy plus ipilimumab. The sequence was obtained from a human donor with non-small cell lung cancer that progressed on radiotherapy plus ipilimumab.

Written as DNA, the CDR3 is TGTGCCAGCAGCTTATTCCCGCGGGGGTACAACACTGAAGCTTTCTTT. The encoded protein is CASSLFPRGYNTEAFF. V usage is TRBV7-3 and J usage is TRBJ1-1; TRBD1 might be the D (5 bases). With 2 bases removed from V and 2 bases from J, the gap between germline ends came to 15 bases. CDR1 and CDR2 from the germline V gene are SGHTA and FQGTGA. This CDR3 region has 16 residues.